Below are 29 T cell receptor beta chains sequenced from a single sample in a study of cytomegalovirus exposure and HLA in healthy donors listed by TCRdb under 2017. Libraries were prepared through the immunoSEQ multiplex PCR assay. The multiplex PCR relied on a mix of 60 forward primers for TCR Vbeta segments and 13 reverse primers for TCR Jbeta segments. Held by TCRdb, this immuneACCESS table contains in-frame sequences only and omits some clones. Under half of the omission traces to an unresolved V gene where checked; the cause of the rest is unknown. The sample contains roughly 130,000 clones, approximately 79% of them found a single time. The ten largest clones add up to just under 1% of the sample. What was sequenced was PBMCs. The source of these receptors is a young man in good health and CMV-seronegative.

The gene calls are TRBV5-1 and TRBJ1-1; TRBD1 might be the D (6 bases). The V end was cut by 2 bases, the J end by 5 bases, with 13 bases between. This CDR3 spans 14 amino acids. Germline V gene lookup returns CDR1 SGHRS and CDR2 YFSETQ. The CDR3: CASSLGVGATEAFF. As DNA, the CDR3 is TGCGCCAGCAGCTTAGGGGTGGGGGCGACTGAAGCTTTCTTT.

The chain uses TRBV9 and TRBJ1-3; D call uncertain. Trimming removed 0 bases at V and 2 bases at J, with 12 bases between. CDR3 length equals 16 residues. Germline assignment: CDR1 SGDLS and CDR2 YYNGEE. CDR3 sequence (DNA): TGTGCCAGCAGCGTAGGAGGGTCTGTGGCTGGAAACACCATATATTTT. Translated, it gives CASSVGGSVAGNTIYF. Full variable domain (remainder filled in from reference TRBV9 and TRBJ1-3): DSGVTQTPKHLITATGQRVTLRCSPRSGDLSVYWYQQSLDQGLQFLIQYYNGEERAKGNILERFSAQQFPDLHSELNLSSLELGDSALYFCASSVGGSVAGNTIYFGEGSWLTVV.

This chain links TRBV18 with TRBJ1-5; the match to TRBD1 covers 9 bases. From germline, CDR1 is KGHSH and CDR2 LQKENI. CDR3 size: 19 residues. V was clipped by 2 bases and J by 5 bases; unmatched bases: 16. As DNA, the CDR3 is TGTGCCAGCTCACCAACCGGGACAGGGCATGGAAGTAGGTATCAGCCCCAGCATTTT. As protein: CASSPTGTGHGSRYQPQHF.

The chain links TRBV4-3 to TRBJ1-1, with D hard to call. Trimming took off 0 bases at V and 1 base at J, with 9 bases between the two ends. The CDR3 is 15 residues long. CDR1 LGHNA and CDR2 YSLEER come from the germline V gene. The CDR3 here is CASSQDMGENTEAFF. The CDR3 DNA follows: TGCGCCAGCAGCCAAGATATGGGAGAGAACACTGAAGCTTTCTTT.

This clone was recorded only once. This chain joins TRBV9 and TRBJ2-2; the match to TRBD2 covers 8 bases. V was pared by 1 base and J by 7 bases, with 3 bases of the junction left unmatched. Per the germline V gene, CDR1 is SGDLS and CDR2 is YYNGEE. The CDR3 loop spans 14 amino acids. This chain's CDR3 is CASSVRAGGGELFF. DNA of the CDR3: TGTGCCAGCAGCGTACGTGCGGGAGGCGGGGAGCTGTTTTTT. The whole variable domain, remainder taken from reference TRBV9 and TRBJ2-2, is DSGVTQTPKHLITATGQRVTLRCSPRSGDLSVYWYQQSLDQGLQFLIQYYNGEERAKGNILERFSAQQFPDLHSELNLSSLELGDSALYFCASSVRAGGGELFFGEGSRLTVL.

The chain has TRBV6-6 and TRBJ1-1; no clear D. This CDR3 contains 13 residues. From germline, CDR1 is MNHNY and CDR2 SVGAGI (reference sequence). This chain's CDR3 is CAERKSLNTEAFF. The CDR3 coding sequence is TGTGCAGAGAGGAAAAGCCTGAACACTGAAGCTTTCTTT.

Only one count was recorded for this clone. This chain joins TRBV29-1 and TRBJ2-1; 10 bases match TRBD1. Per germline, CDR1 SQVTM and CDR2 ANQGSEA. The junction had 6 bases not matched to a gene; V was cut back by 4 bases and J by 6 bases. CDR3 length: 14 amino acids. This chain's CDR3 is CSVGSGTGVNEQFF. The CDR3 nucleotides read TGCAGCGTTGGGTCAGGGACAGGGGTCAATGAGCAGTTCTTC.

The chain combines TRBV19 with TRBJ1-5; 8 bases are shared with TRBD1. The germline V gene encodes CDR1 LNHDA and CDR2 SQIVND (reference sequence). The CDR3 sequence is 15 residues long. V shed 5 bases, J shed 1 base, and the junction held 4 bases outside the gene matches. CDR3 amino acids: CASSADRASNQPQHF. CDR3 DNA sequence: TGTGCCAGTAGTGCGGACAGGGCGAGCAATCAGCCCCAGCATTTT.

This rearrangement joins TRBV5-1 to TRBJ1-1; no firm D call. There are 14 residues in the CDR3. Trimming cost V 0 bases and J 1 base, with 7 bases left between them. The germline V gene has CDR1 SGHRS and CDR2 YFSETQ. CDR3 region: CASSLEHTNTEAFF. The CDR3 DNA follows: TGCGCCAGCAGCTTGGAACACACGAACACTGAAGCTTTCTTT.

The V gene is TRBV6-1, the J gene TRBJ2-5; TRBD1 agrees at 7 bases. The DNA matches TRBJ2-7 better at its end, which makes the J call doubtful. The CDR3 has 14 amino acids. Germline CDR1 reads MNHNS; CDR2 reads SASEGT. The CDR3 DNA is TGTGCCAGCAGTGAAGGGGGGACAGCCTACGAGCAGTACTTC. Translated, it gives CASSEGGTAYEQYF.

The CDR3 sequence: CASSTDRGAGNEQFF. The CDR3 bases are TGTGCCAGCAGCACGGACAGGGGGGCGGGCAATGAGCAGTTCTTC. This sequence joins TRBV7-3 and TRBJ2-1, with 10 bases that match TRBD1. V shed 5 bases and J 6 bases; nucleotides not matched to a gene: 7. Germline CDR1 is SGHTA and CDR2 is FQGTGA. This CDR3 comprises 15 residues.

CDR3: CASSLVGAYTEAFF. The CDR3 DNA reads TGTGCCAGCAGCTTAGTGGGGGCTTACACTGAAGCTTTCTTT. This chain links TRBV11-2 with TRBJ1-1; tentatively, D is TRBD1 (6 bases). Trimming took 1 base from V and 3 from J, leaving 9 bases between them. Germline values: CDR1 SGHAT, CDR2 FQNNGV. This CDR3 spans 14 amino acids. Full variable domain (missing parts from reference TRBV11-2 and TRBJ1-1): EAGVAQSPRYKIIEKRQSVAFWCNPISGHATLYWYQQILGQGPKLLIQFQNNGVVDDSQLPKDRFSAERLKGVDSTLKIQPAKLEDSAVYLCASSLVGAYTEAFFGQGTRLTVV.

The genes are TRBV7-2 and TRBJ1-4; TRBD1 matches at 7 bases. The CDR3 is 14 residues long. Trimming at V came to 7 bases and at J to 4 bases, leaving 6 bases not matched to a gene. Germline values: CDR1 SGHTA, CDR2 FQGNSA. The CDR3 loop is CASNPGQYNEKLFF. CDR3 sequence (DNA): TGTGCCAGCAACCCGGGACAGTATAATGAAAAACTGTTTTTT.

This chain uses TRBV7-9 with TRBJ1-1; 12 bases map to TRBD1. The V and J ends lost 3 bases and 2 bases, in that order; junction bases with no gene match: 4. The germline gives CDR1 SEHNR, CDR2 FQNEAQ (reference sequence). This CDR3 contains 16 residues. The DNA of the CDR3 is TGTGCCAGCAGCTTTAGAGGGACAGGGGGCAACACTGAAGCTTTCTTT. Amino acid sequence: CASSFRGTGGNTEAFF.

The J gene is TRBJ1-1, the V gene TRBV6-5; D not certain. The CDR3 spans 15 residues. Trimming stripped 5 bases from V and 2 bases from J, with 15 bases between. Germline V lookup: CDR1 MNHEY, CDR2 SVGAGI. Written as DNA, the CDR3 is TGTGCCAGCAGTCGACCAACACAGAAAAACACTGAAGCTTTCTTT. It specifies CASSRPTQKNTEAFF.

This chain uses TRBV4-3 with TRBJ2-5; TRBD1 is a possible D gene (6 bases). The J call may be mistaken, given a closer DNA end match to TRBJ2-7. The CDR3 sequence is 16 residues long. Per the germline V gene, CDR1 is LGHNA and CDR2 is YSLEER. The CDR3 protein is CASSPTRGRTPYEQYF. CDR3 nucleotide sequence: TGCGCCAGCAGCCCGACCAGGGGACGCACCCCCTACGAGCAGTACTTC.

The gene calls are TRBV18 and TRBJ2-1; the match to TRBD1 covers 8 bases. Germline V gene data show CDR1 as KGHSH and CDR2 as LQKENI. The V and J ends lost 3 bases and 6 bases, in that order; junction bases with no gene match: 7. This CDR3 contains 15 residues. CDR3 coding DNA: TGTGCCAGCTCACCTACCGGACAGGGCGCCAATGAGCAGTTCTTC. Protein product: CASSPTGQGANEQFF.

This rearrangement joins TRBV10-1 to TRBJ2-7; 8 bases agree with TRBD1. From germline, CDR1 is WNHNN and CDR2 SYGVQD (reference sequence). With 3 bases clipped from V and 7 bases from J, the junction kept 2 bases outside the gene matches. CDR3 length: 12 residues. CDR3 region: CASSDRTGEQYF. The CDR3 DNA reads TGCGCCAGCAGTGACCGGACAGGGGAGCAGTACTTC.

This clone was counted between two and nine times. The genes are TRBV6-6 and TRBJ1-6, with D hard to call. Germline CDR1 is MNHNY and CDR2 is SVGAGI (reference sequence). CDR3 length equals 13 residues. Trimming took off 2 bases at V and 8 bases at J, with 7 bases between the two ends. The CDR3 is CASSYTGDSPLHF. In DNA form, the CDR3 reads TGTGCCAGCAGTTACACCGGGGATTCACCCCTCCACTTT.

The chain joins TRBV9 to TRBJ1-1; no definite D call. V gave up 2 bases and J gave up 3 bases, with 8 bases separating them. Germline V gene lookup returns CDR1 SGDLS and CDR2 YYNGEE. CDR3 length: 13 amino acids. CDR3 sequence: CASSVSGYTEAFF. The CDR3, as DNA: TGTGCCAGCAGCGTTTCGGGATACACTGAAGCTTTCTTT. The full variable domain, rest sourced from reference TRBV9 and TRBJ1-1, is DSGVTQTPKHLITATGQRVTLRCSPRSGDLSVYWYQQSLDQGLQFLIQYYNGEERAKGNILERFSAQQFPDLHSELNLSSLELGDSALYFCASSVSGYTEAFFGQGTRLTVV.

The chain carries TRBV30 and TRBJ1-6; D is possibly TRBD1 (5 bases). Germline CDR1 and CDR2: GTSNPN and SVGIG (reference sequence). The CDR3 runs to 14 residues. Trimming removed 0 bases from V and 8 bases from J, with 11 bases in between. CDR3 in DNA: TGTGCCTGGAGTGTACGCCGGGGGGATTCACCCCTCCACTTT. Its translation: CAWSVRRGDSPLHF.

The chain is built from TRBV19 and TRBJ1-4; tentative D call: TRBD1 (6 bases). This CDR3 is 16 amino acids long. CDR1 is LNHDA, CDR2 SQIVND, per germline (reference sequence). V lost 4 bases and J 3 bases, leaving 15 bases between the germline ends. The CDR3 DNA reads as TGTGCCAGTAGTACTCCAGGGGATCGTTCTAATGAAAAACTGTTTTTT. Amino acids: CASSTPGDRSNEKLFF.

V is TRBV13 and J is TRBJ1-2; unclear D gene. V was clipped by 1 base and J by 8 bases, with 14 bases between them. The germline gives CDR1 PRHDT, CDR2 FYEKMQ (reference sequence). The CDR3 is 14 amino acids. This chain's CDR3 is CASSLVGYTRGYTF. Written as DNA, the CDR3 is TGTGCCAGCAGCTTAGTGGGCTACACTCGGGGCTACACCTTC.

This chain connects TRBV5-1 to TRBJ1-1, with 12 bases aligning to TRBD1. The CDR3 runs 17 residues. The V gene's germline CDR1 is SGHRS and CDR2 YFSETQ. V shed 4 bases, J shed 1 base, and the junction held 8 bases outside the gene matches. The CDR3 region has the DNA TGCGCCAGCAGCCCGGGACAGGGGGCCAATCGGAACACTGAAGCTTTCTTT. Amino acid sequence: CASSPGQGANRNTEAFF.

The chain couples TRBV30 to TRBJ1-5; 11 bases map to TRBD1. After removal of 3 bases from V and 6 bases from J, the junction contained 7 bases not matched to a gene. The germline CDR1 and CDR2 sequences are GTSNPN and SVGIG (reference sequence). The CDR3 is 15 residues long. CDR3 loop: CAWSPGTGGTQPQHF. The DNA of the CDR3 is TGTGCCTGGAGCCCTGGGACAGGGGGAACTCAGCCCCAGCATTTT.

The genes are TRBV7-2 and TRBJ2-3; the match to TRBD1 covers 10 bases. The ends lost 5 bases at V and 9 bases at J; junction bases unmatched: 8. Germline values: CDR1 SGHTA, CDR2 FQGNSA. The CDR3 length is 14 residues. CDR3 bases: TGTGCCAGCAGCCAACGGGACAGGGGAGGGACGCAGTATTTT. This codes for CASSQRDRGGTQYF. Full variable domain (outside the CDR3, taken from reference TRBV7-2 and TRBJ2-3): GAGVSQSPSNKVTEKGKDVELRCDPISGHTALYWYRQSLGQGLEFLIYFQGNSAPDKSGLPSDRFSAERTGGSVSTLTIQRTQQEDSAVYLCASSQRDRGGTQYFGPGTRLTVL.

J is TRBJ2-7 and V is TRBV7-2; D is undetermined. Trimming pared 1 base from V and 3 bases from J, leaving 13 bases between. From germline, CDR1 is SGHTA and CDR2 FQGNSA. The CDR3 runs 15 residues. The CDR3 loop is CASSLVGPPDYEQYF. CDR3 nucleotide sequence: TGTGCCAGCAGCTTAGTTGGGCCCCCAGACTACGAGCAGTACTTC.

This rearrangement joins TRBV7-3 to TRBJ2-3, with TRBD2 identical over 10 bases. The V gene's germline CDR1 is SGHTA and CDR2 FQGTGA. The CDR3 contains 15 residues. V shed 3 bases, J shed 2 bases, and the junction held 2 bases outside the gene matches. CDR3 nucleotides: TGTGCCAGCAGCTTTAGCGGGGGGTACACAGATACGCAGTATTTT. Translation gives CASSFSGGYTDTQYF.

The chain combines TRBV2 with TRBJ2-3; no firm D call. The V gene's germline CDR1 is SNHLY and CDR2 FYNNEI. This CDR3 is built from 12 residues. Trimming removed 6 bases from V and 0 bases from J, with 4 bases in between. The CDR3 region has the DNA TGTGCCAGCAGGACTAGCACAGATACGCAGTATTTT. Amino acid sequence: CASRTSTDTQYF.